The 4 T cell receptor beta chains in this list originate from one sample, sequenced in a study of blood T cell repertoires in COVID-19. The assay was immunoSEQ multiplex PCR, and TCRdb's table has in-frame clones only and misses some. The table records fewer than 90,000 clones, 55% to 75% of them present only once. Source material: peripheral blood. All receptors derive from a woman aged 80 or older with acute or convalescent COVID-19.

The chain combines TRBV5-6 with TRBJ1-4, with D possibly matching TRBD1 (5 bases). Germline V gene lookup returns CDR1 SGHDT and CDR2 YYEEEE. The CDR3 runs to 13 residues. Trimming cost V 1 base and J 10 bases, with 11 bases left between them. The CDR3 DNA follows: TGTGCCAGCAGCTTGTCACCGGGGGGAAAACTGTTTTTT. Protein product: CASSLSPGGKLFF. The whole variable domain, filled in from reference TRBV5-6 and TRBJ1-4, reads DAGVTQSPTHLIKTRGQQVTLRCSPKSGHDTVSWYQQALGQGPQFIFQYYEEEERQRGNFPDRFSGHQFPNYSSELNVNALLLGDSALYLCASSLSPGGKLFFGSGTQLSVL.

This chain joins TRBV13 and TRBJ2-3; 11 bases fit TRBD2. V was pared by 5 bases and J by 6 bases, with 7 bases of the junction left unmatched. There are 15 residues in the CDR3. CDR1 is PRHDT and CDR2 is FYEKMQ in the germline V gene (reference sequence). In nucleotides, the CDR3 is TGTGCCAGCAGCGCGGGCCGGACTAGCGGGGATACGCAGTATTTT. Protein sequence: CASSAGRTSGDTQYF.

The rearrangement links TRBV20-1 to TRBJ2-3; possibly TRBD1 or TRBD2 for D (5 bases each). There are 14 residues in the CDR3. Germline CDR1 is DFQATT and CDR2 is SNEGSKA (reference sequence). The V end lost 3 bases, the J end lost 1 base, and 11 bases lay between the germline ends. The CDR3 region is CSASGGSGTDTQYF. In DNA, the CDR3 is TGCAGTGCTAGTGGGGGTAGCGGCACAGATACGCAGTATTTT.

The rearrangement joins TRBV7-2 to TRBJ1-3; 11 bases fit TRBD1. V gave up 5 bases and J gave up 0 bases; unmatched junction bases: 9. CDR3 length: 18 amino acids. CDR1 and CDR2 from the germline V gene are SGHTA and FQGNSA. The CDR3 DNA follows: TGTGCCAGCAGCCCCCCGGGACAGGGGGTCCGCTCTGGAAACACCATATATTTT. This translates into CASSPPGQGVRSGNTIYF.